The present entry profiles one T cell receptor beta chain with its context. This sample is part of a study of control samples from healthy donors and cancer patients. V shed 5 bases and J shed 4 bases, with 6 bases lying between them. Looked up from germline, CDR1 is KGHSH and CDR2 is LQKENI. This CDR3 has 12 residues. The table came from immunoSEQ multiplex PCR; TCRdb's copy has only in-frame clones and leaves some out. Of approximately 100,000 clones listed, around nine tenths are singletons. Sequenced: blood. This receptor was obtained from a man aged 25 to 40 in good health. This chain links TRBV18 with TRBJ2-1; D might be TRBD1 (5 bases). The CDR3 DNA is TGTGCCAGCTCAGACAGATACAATGAGCAGTTCTTC. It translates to CASSDRYNEQFF. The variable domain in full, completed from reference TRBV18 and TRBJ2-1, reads NAGVMQNPRHLVRRRGQEARLRCSPMKGHSHVYWYRQLPEEGLKFMVYLQKENIIDESGMPKERFSAEFPKEGPSILRIQQVVRGDSAAYFCASSDRYNEQFFGPGTRLTVL.